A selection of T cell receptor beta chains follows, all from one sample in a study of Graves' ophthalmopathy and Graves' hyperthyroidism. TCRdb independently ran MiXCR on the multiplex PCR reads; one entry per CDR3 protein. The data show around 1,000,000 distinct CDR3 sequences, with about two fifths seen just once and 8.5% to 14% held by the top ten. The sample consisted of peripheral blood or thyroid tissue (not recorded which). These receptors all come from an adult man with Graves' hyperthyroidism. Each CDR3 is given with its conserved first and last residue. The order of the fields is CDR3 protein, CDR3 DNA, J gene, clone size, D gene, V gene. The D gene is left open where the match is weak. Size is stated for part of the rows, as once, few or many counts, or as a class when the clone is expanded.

cdr3_aa: CSVDRDDTISFGYTF
cdr3_nt: TGCAGCGTTGACAGGGACGATACCATTTCATTTGGCTACACCTTC
j_call: TRBJ1-2
clone_size: many
d_call: .
v_call: TRBV29-1

cdr3_aa: CASSFRGRGSEAFF
cdr3_nt: TGTGCCAGCAGCTTCAGGGGGCGAGGCTCTGAAGCTTTCTTT
j_call: TRBJ1-1
clone_size: many
d_call: TRBD1
v_call: TRBV7-2

cdr3_aa: CASSHQNTEAFF
cdr3_nt: TGTGCCAGTAGTCATCAGAACACTGAAGCTTTCTTT
j_call: TRBJ1-1
clone_size: .
d_call: .
v_call: TRBV19

cdr3_aa: CASSEGGTEAYEQYF
cdr3_nt: TGTGCCAGCAGTGAGGGGGGGACGGAAGCCTACGAGCAGTACTTC
j_call: TRBJ2-7
clone_size: .
d_call: TRBD2
v_call: TRBV2

cdr3_aa: CASSFMGEFSIYEQYF
cdr3_nt: TGTGCCAGCAGTTTTATGGGGGAATTCTCGATCTACGAGCAGTACTTC
j_call: TRBJ2-7
clone_size: .
d_call: .
v_call: TRBV2

cdr3_aa: CASRRDSLRRYTF
cdr3_nt: TGTGCCAGCAGAAGGGACAGCCTTCGGCGCTACACCTTC
j_call: TRBJ1-2
clone_size: .
d_call: TRBD1
v_call: TRBV6-5

cdr3_aa: CASSKGHQGETQYF
cdr3_nt: TGTGCCAGTAGTAAGGGACACCAAGGGGAGACCCAGTACTTC
j_call: TRBJ2-5
clone_size: many
d_call: .
v_call: TRBV19

cdr3_aa: CATRPSNTGELFF
cdr3_nt: TGTGCCACCCGGCCCTCGAACACCGGGGAGCTGTTTTTT
j_call: TRBJ2-2
clone_size: many
d_call: .
v_call: TRBV7-6

cdr3_aa: CASSLDPTGANVLTF
cdr3_nt: TGTGCCAGCAGCTTAGATCCAACGGGGGCCAACGTCCTGACTTTC
j_call: TRBJ2-6
clone_size: many
d_call: .
v_call: TRBV7-8

cdr3_aa: CSARGGTTNEKLFF
cdr3_nt: TGCAGTGCTAGGGGAGGGACTACTAATGAAAAACTGTTTTTT
j_call: TRBJ1-4
clone_size: .
d_call: .
v_call: TRBV20-1

cdr3_aa: CSRGQGGVTYGYTF
cdr3_nt: TGCAGCCGAGGACAGGGGGGGGTTACCTATGGCTACACCTTC
j_call: TRBJ1-2
clone_size: .
d_call: TRBD1
v_call: TRBV29-1

cdr3_aa: CASSVVRVDTEAFF
cdr3_nt: TGTGCCAGCAGCGTAGTAAGGGTGGACACTGAAGCTTTCTTT
j_call: TRBJ1-1
clone_size: few
d_call: .
v_call: TRBV9

cdr3_aa: CASSLARDRGYGYTF
cdr3_nt: TGTGCCAGCAGCTTAGCGAGGGACAGGGGCTATGGCTACACCTTC
j_call: TRBJ1-2
clone_size: many
d_call: TRBD1
v_call: TRBV7-9

cdr3_aa: CASSLVTSNQPQHF
cdr3_nt: TGTGCCAGCAGCCTCGTAACTAGCAATCAGCCCCAGCATTTT
j_call: TRBJ1-5
clone_size: many
d_call: .
v_call: TRBV12-3/TRBV12-4

cdr3_aa: CASSARQGVYEQYF
cdr3_nt: TGCGCCAGCAGTGCCAGACAGGGGGTCTACGAGCAGTACTTC
j_call: TRBJ2-7
clone_size: .
d_call: TRBD1
v_call: TRBV10-2